The clone carrying this T cell receptor beta chain was seen a few times. This sample stems from a study of cytotoxic CD8 clonotypes in ibrutinib-treated CLL. Germline V gene data show CDR1 as GTSNPN and CDR2 as SVGIG (reference sequence). J lost 11 bases, V lost 3 bases, and 12 bases had no gene match. CDR3 length equals 15 residues. Sequencing was performed with immunoSEQ multiplex PCR; in TCRdb, only in-frame clones are kept and a portion is missing. The sample shows roughly 53,000 clones, approximately 50% of them seen only once. This receptor was identified in a human donor with chronic lymphocytic leukemia. The material was PBMCs, obtained at disease progression, from a patient treated with ibrutinib. This sequence joins TRBV30 and TRBJ1-5, with 11 bases that match TRBD1. CDR3 sequence: CAWRNGTGGPLAQHF. The CDR3 region has the DNA TGTGCCTGGAGAAACGGGACAGGGGGGCCCCTTGCCCAGCATTTT.